Following are 10 T cell receptor beta chains from one sample sequenced in a study of T cells in Graves' hyperthyroidism and ophthalmopathy. What was amplified from RNA transcripts were TCR beta CDR3 regions. Primed by the HTBI set, a first-round RT-PCR was run on the TCR CDR3. TCRdb re-derived calls from the multiplex PCR reads in MiXCR, one entry per CDR3 protein. The profile covers 500,000 or so distinct CDR3 sequences, with around 16% appearing a single time and about 29% taken by the ten largest. Material: blood. Receptors originate from a woman in her 30s with Graves' ophthalmopathy.

This clonotype was found many times. V usage is TRBV20-1 and J usage is TRBJ2-1; TRBD2 aligns across 8 bases. The CDR3 length is 14 residues. Germline CDR1 reads DFQATT; CDR2 reads SNEGSKA (reference sequence). J lost 0 bases, V lost 6 bases, and 4 bases had no gene match. CDR3 nucleotides: TGCAGTGCCCTACTAGCGGTCTCCTACAATGAGCAGTTCTTC. Translating gives CSALLAVSYNEQFF.

This clonotype was seen at least ten times. The chain links TRBV28 to TRBJ2-5, with D maybe TRBD1 (6 bases). Germline CDR1 and CDR2: MDHEN and SYDVKM. Trimming removed 8 bases from V and 2 bases from J, with 15 bases in between. CDR3 length equals 14 residues. The CDR3 nucleotides are TGTGCCAGCGGAGGACAGATTTTACAAGAGACCCAGTACTTC. This codes for CASGGQILQETQYF.

This clonotype was seen ten or more times. The CDR3 here is CASSLARASGSLLYEQYF. The CDR3 DNA reads as TGTGCCAGCAGCTTAGCGCGGGCTAGCGGGAGTCTGTTATACGAGCAGTACTTC. The V call is TRBV7-2, the J call TRBJ2-7; the match to TRBD2 covers 10 bases. CDR3 size: 18 residues. The J segment lost 4 bases and the V segment lost 0 bases, leaving 12 bases of the junction unmatched. Germline V gene lookup returns CDR1 SGHTA and CDR2 FQGNSA.

This clonotype was seen more than once but under ten times. CDR3 DNA: TGTGCCAGCACAATATCACCCTCAACAGATACGCAGTATTTT. This gives the protein CASTISPSTDTQYF. The chain recombines TRBV9 with TRBJ2-3; D gene uncertain. The CDR3 runs to 14 residues. Trimming left V 6 bases short and J 3 bases short, with 14 bases between. The V gene's germline CDR1 is SGDLS and CDR2 YYNGEE.

The CDR3 is CASRLQGISGELFF. CDR3 coding DNA: TGTGCCAGCAGGTTACAGGGGATCTCCGGGGAGCTGTTTTTT. This chain links TRBV6-5 with TRBJ2-2; 7 bases map to TRBD1. CDR1 and CDR2 (germline): MNHEY, SVGAGI. This CDR3 comprises 14 residues. V shed 6 bases and J 6 bases; nucleotides not matched to a gene: 7.

This clonotype was seen ten or more times. The chain links TRBV3-1 to TRBJ1-5, with TRBD1 as a possible D gene (6 bases). Germline-derived CDR1 and CDR2 are LGHDT and YNNKEL (reference sequence). This CDR3 has 14 amino acids. V dropped 4 bases and J dropped 8 bases, with 15 bases sitting between them. The CDR3 sequence is CASSLGGGEEPQHF. As DNA, the CDR3 is TGTGCCAGCAGCCTCGGGGGGGGCGAGGAGCCCCAGCATTTT.

The chain recombines TRBV20-1 with TRBJ2-1, with 10 bases identical to TRBD2. In germline, CDR1 is DFQATT, CDR2 SNEGSKA (reference sequence). V shed 2 bases and J 7 bases; nucleotides not matched to a gene: 2. This CDR3 is 13 amino acids long. Here the CDR3 reads CSARSGRENEQFF. In DNA, the CDR3 is TGCAGTGCTAGAAGCGGGAGGGAAAATGAGCAGTTCTTC.

Ten or more counts support this clonotype. The chain has TRBV7-2 and TRBJ2-6; D unclear. Germline V gene data show CDR1 as SGHTA and CDR2 as FQGNSA. This CDR3 comprises 14 residues. The germline V and J ends were trimmed by 5 bases and 1 base, with 6 bases remaining between them. The CDR3 sequence: CASSRDSGANVLTF. DNA for the CDR3: TGTGCCAGCAGCCGTGATTCTGGGGCCAACGTCCTGACTTTC.

The rearrangement joins TRBV29-1 to TRBJ2-3; D unresolved. From germline, CDR1 is SQVTM and CDR2 ANQGSEA. V lost 2 bases and J 6 bases, leaving 15 bases between the germline ends. This CDR3 spans 14 amino acids. CDR3 coding DNA: TGCAGCGTTGAACGGTCTGTCGTAGATGATACGCAGTATTTT. Translating it yields CSVERSVVDDTQYF.

There are many counts of this clonotype. This chain joins TRBV3-1 and TRBJ1-5; D gene ambiguous. The V gene's germline CDR1 is LGHDT and CDR2 YNNKEL (reference sequence). Trimming shortened V by 4 bases and J by 2 bases, and 9 bases separated the two germline ends. This CDR3 contains 14 residues. This CDR3 reads CASSPGLGNQPQHF. CDR3 in DNA: TGTGCCAGCAGCCCCGGACTGGGCAATCAGCCCCAGCATTTT.